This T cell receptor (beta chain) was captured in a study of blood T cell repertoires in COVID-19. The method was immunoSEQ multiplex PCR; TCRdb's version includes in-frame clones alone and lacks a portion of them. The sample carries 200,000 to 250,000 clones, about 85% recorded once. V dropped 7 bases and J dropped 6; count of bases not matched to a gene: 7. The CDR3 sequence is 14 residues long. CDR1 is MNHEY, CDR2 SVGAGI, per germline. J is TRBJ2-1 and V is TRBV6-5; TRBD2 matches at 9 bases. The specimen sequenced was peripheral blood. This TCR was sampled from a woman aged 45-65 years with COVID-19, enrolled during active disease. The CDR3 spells CASTAGLASNEQFF. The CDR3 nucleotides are TGTGCCAGCACCGCCGGACTAGCGAGCAATGAGCAGTTCTTC.